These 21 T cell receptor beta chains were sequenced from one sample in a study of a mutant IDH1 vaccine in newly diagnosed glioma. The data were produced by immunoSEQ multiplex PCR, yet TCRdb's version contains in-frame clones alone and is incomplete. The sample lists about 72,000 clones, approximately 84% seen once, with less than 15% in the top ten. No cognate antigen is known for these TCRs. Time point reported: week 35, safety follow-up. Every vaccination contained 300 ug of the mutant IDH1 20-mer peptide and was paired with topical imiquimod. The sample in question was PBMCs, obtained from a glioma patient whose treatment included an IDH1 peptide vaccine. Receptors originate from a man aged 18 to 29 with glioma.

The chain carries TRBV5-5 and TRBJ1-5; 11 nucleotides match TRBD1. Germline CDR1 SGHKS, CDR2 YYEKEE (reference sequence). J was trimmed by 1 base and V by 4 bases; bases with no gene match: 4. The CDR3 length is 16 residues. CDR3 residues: CASSLDRGPSNQPQHF. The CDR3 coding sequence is TGTGCCAGCAGCCTGGACAGGGGGCCCAGCAATCAGCCCCAGCATTTT.

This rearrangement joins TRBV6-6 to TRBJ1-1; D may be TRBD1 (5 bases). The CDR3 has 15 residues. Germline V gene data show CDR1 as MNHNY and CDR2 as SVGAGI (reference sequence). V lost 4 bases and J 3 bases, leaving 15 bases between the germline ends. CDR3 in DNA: TGTGCCAGCAGTTTGGAGCAGGGCGGTCACACTGAAGCTTTCTTT. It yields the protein CASSLEQGGHTEAFF.

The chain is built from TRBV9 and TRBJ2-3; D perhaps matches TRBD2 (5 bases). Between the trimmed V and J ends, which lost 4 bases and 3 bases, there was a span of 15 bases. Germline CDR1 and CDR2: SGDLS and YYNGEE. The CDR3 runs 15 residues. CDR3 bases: TGTGCCAGCAGCCCAGGCGGGTCGAAGACAGATACGCAGTATTTT. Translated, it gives CASSPGGSKTDTQYF.

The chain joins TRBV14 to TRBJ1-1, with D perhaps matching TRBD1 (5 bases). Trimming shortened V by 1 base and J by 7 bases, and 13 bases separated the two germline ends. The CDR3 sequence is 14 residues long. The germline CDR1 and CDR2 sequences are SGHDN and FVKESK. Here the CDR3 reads CASSQGAGRDEAFF. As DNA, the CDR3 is TGTGCCAGCAGCCAAGGCGCAGGGAGGGATGAAGCTTTCTTT.

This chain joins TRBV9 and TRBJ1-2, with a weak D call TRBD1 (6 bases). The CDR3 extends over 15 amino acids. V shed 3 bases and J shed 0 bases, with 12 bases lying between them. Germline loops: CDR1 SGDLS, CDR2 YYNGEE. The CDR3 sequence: CASSGVGGANYGYTF. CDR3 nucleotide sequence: TGTGCCAGCAGCGGCGTGGGGGGCGCTAACTATGGCTACACCTTC.

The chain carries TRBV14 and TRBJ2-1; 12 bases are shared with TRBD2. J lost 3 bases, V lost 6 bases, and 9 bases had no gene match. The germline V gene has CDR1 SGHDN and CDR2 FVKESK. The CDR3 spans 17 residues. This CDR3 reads CASSEMELAGGYNEQFF. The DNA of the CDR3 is TGTGCCAGCAGTGAAATGGAACTAGCGGGAGGCTACAATGAGCAGTTCTTC.

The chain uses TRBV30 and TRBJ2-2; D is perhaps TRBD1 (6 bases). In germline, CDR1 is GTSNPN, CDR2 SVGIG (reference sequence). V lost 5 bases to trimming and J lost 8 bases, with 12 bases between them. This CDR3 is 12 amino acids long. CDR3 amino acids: CAWPDGTGELFF. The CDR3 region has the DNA TGTGCCTGGCCCGACGGGACAGGGGAGCTGTTTTTT.

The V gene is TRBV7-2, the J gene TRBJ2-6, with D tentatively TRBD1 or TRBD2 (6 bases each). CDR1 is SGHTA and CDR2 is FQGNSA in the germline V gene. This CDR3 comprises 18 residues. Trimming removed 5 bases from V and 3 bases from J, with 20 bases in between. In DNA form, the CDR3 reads TGTGCCAGCAGCCCGGGGGCCCCCCGGCTCGGTGGGGCCAACGTCCTGACTTTC. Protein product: CASSPGAPRLGGANVLTF.

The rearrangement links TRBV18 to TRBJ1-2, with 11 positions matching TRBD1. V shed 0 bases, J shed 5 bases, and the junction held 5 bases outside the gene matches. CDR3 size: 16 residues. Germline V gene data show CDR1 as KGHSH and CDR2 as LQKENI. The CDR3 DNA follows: TGTGCCAGCTCACCACCCCGAGGACAGGGGGCGTATGGCTACACCTTC. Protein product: CASSPPRGQGAYGYTF.

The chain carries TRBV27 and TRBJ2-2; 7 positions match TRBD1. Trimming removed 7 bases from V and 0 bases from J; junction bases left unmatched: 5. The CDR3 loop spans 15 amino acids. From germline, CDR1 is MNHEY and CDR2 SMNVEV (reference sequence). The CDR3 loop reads CASNPTGTNTGELFF. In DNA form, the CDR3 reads TGTGCCAGCAATCCGACAGGGACGAACACCGGGGAGCTGTTTTTT.

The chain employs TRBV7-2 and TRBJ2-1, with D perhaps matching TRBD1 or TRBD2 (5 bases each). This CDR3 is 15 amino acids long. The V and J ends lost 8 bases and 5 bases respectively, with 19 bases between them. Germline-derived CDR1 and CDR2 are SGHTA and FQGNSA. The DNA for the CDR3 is TGTGCCAGCTTTGCGGAACCGGGACGGAACAATGAGCAGTTCTTC. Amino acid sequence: CASFAEPGRNNEQFF.

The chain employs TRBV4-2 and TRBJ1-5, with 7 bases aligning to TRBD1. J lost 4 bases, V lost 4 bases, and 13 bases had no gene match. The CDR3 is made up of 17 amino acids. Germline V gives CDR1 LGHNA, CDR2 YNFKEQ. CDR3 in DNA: TGTGCCAGCAGCCCAGATCTCCTGGGACAGCCAAATCAGCCCCAGCATTTT. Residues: CASSPDLLGQPNQPQHF.

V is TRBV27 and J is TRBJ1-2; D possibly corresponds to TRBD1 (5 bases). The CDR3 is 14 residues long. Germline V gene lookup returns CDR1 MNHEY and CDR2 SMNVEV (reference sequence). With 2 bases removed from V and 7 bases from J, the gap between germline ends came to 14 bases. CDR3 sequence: CASSLKGPAIGYTF. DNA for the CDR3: TGTGCCAGCAGTTTAAAGGGACCCGCTATTGGCTACACCTTC.

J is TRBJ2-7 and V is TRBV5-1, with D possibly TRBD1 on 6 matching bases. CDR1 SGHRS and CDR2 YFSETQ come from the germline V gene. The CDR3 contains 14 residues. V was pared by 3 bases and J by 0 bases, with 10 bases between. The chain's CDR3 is CASSWTDLSYEQYF. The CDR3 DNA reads TGCGCCAGCAGCTGGACAGACCTCTCCTACGAGCAGTACTTC.

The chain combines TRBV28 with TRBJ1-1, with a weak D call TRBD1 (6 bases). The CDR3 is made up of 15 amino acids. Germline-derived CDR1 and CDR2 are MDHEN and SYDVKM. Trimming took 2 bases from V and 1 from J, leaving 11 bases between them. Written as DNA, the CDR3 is TGTGCCAGCAGTTTAATCGGCAGGGGGAACACTGAAGCTTTCTTT. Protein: CASSLIGRGNTEAFF. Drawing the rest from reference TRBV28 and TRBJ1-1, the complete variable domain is DVKVTQSSRYLVKRTGEKVFLECVQDMDHENMFWYRQDPGLGLRLIYFSYDVKMKEKGDIPEGYSVSREKKERFSLILESASTNQTSMYLCASSLIGRGNTEAFFGQGTRLTVV.

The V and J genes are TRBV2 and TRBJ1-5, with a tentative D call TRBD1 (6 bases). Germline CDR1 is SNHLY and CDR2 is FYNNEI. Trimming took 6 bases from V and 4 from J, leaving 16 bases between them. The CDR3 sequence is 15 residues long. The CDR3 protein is CASSQAGDTNQPQHF. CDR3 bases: TGTGCCAGCAGCCAAGCGGGGGACACAAATCAGCCCCAGCATTTT. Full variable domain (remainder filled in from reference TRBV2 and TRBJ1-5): EPEVTQTPSHQVTQMGQEVILRCVPISNHLYFYWYRQILGQKVEFLVSFYNNEISEKSEIFDDQFSVERPDGSNFTLKIRSTKLEDSAMYFCASSQAGDTNQPQHFGDGTRLSIL.

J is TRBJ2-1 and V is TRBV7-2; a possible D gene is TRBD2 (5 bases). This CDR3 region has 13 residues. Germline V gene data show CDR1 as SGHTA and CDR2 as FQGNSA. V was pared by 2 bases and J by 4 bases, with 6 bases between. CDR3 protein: CASSLRGYNEQFF. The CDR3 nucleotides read TGTGCCAGCAGCTTAAGAGGGTACAATGAGCAGTTCTTC.

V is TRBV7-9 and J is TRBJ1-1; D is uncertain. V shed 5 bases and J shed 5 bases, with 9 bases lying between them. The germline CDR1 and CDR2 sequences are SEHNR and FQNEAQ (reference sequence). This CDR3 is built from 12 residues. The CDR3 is CASSTGRTEAFF. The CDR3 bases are TGTGCCAGCAGCACGGGAAGGACTGAAGCTTTCTTT.

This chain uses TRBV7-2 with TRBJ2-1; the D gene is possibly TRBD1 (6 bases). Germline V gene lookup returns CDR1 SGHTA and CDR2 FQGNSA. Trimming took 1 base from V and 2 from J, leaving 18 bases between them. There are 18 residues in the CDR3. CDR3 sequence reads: CASSLEGKWGQAYNEQFF. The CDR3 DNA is TGTGCCAGCAGCTTAGAGGGCAAGTGGGGGCAGGCCTACAATGAGCAGTTCTTC.

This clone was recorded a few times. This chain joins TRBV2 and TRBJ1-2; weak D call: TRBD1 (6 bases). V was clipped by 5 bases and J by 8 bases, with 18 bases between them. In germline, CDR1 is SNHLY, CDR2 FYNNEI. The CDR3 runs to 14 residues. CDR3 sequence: CASSYGGPGVGYTF. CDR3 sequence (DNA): TGTGCCAGCAGTTATGGGGGGCCGGGAGTAGGCTACACCTTC.

The CDR3, as DNA: TGCGCCAGCAGCCAAGATTTGGCCAGGGGGGGAGAGACCCAGTACTTC. As protein: CASSQDLARGGETQYF. The chain uses TRBV4-3 and TRBJ2-5; D is possibly TRBD1 or TRBD2 (7 bases each). This CDR3 has 16 amino acids. Germline V gene data show CDR1 as LGHNA and CDR2 as YSLEER. Between the trimmed V and J ends, which lost 0 bases and 4 bases, there was a span of 15 bases.